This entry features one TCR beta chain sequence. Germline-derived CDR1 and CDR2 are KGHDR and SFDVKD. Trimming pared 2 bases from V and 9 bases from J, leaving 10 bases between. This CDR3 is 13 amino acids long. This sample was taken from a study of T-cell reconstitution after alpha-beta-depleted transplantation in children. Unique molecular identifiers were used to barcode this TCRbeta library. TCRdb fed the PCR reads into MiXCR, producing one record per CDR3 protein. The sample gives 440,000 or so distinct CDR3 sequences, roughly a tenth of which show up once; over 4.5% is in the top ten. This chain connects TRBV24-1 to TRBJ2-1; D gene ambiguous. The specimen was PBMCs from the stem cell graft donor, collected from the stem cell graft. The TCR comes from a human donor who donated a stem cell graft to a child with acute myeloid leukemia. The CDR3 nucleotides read TGTGCCACCAGTGATTCAAGGACGGGTGAGCAGTTCTTC. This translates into CATSDSRTGEQFF.